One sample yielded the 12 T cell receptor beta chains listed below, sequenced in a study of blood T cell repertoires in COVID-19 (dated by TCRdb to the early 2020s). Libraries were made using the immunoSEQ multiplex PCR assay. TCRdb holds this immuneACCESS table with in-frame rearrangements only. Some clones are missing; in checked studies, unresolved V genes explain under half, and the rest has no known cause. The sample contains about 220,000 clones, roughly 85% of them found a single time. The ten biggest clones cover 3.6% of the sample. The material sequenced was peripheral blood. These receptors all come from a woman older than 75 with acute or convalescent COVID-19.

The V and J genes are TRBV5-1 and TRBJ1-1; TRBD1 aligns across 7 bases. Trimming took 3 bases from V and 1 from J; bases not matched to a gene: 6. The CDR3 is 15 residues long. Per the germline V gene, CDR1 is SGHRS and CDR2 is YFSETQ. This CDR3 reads CASSSQAGGNTEAFF. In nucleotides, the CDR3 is TGCGCCAGCAGCTCCCAGGCAGGGGGGAACACTGAAGCTTTCTTT.

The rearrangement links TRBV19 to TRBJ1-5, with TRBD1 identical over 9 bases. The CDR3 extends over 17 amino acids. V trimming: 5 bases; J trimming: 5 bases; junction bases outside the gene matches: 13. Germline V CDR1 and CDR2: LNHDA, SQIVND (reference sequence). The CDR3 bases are TGTGCCAGTAGTTTGGGACAGGGTATGGTGGCTGATCAGCCCCAGCATTTT. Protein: CASSLGQGMVADQPQHF.

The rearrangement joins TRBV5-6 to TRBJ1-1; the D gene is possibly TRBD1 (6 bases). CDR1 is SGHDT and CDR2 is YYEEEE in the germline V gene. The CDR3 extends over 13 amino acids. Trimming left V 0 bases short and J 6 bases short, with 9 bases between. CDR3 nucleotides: TGTGCCAGCAGCTTGGACAGGGTAGCTGAAGCTTTCTTT. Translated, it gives CASSLDRVAEAFF.

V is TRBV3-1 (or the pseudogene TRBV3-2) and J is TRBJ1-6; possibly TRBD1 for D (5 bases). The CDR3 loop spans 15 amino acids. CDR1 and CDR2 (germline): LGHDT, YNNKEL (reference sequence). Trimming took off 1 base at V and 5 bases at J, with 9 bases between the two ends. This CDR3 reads CASSQGRADNSPLHF. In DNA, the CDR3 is TGTGCCAGCAGCCAAGGCAGGGCAGATAATTCACCCCTCCACTTT.

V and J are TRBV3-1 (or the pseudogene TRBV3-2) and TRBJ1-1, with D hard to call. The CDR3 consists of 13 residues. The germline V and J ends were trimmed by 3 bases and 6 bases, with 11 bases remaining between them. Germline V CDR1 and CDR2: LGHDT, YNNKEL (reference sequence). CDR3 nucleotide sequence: TGTGCCAGCAGCCATCTGACATCTTCTGAAGCTTTCTTT. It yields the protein CASSHLTSSEAFF.

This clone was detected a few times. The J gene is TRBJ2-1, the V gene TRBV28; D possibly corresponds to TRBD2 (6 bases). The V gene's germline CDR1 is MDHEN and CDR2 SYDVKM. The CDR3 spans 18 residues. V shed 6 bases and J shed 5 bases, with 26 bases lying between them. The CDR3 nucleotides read TGTGCCAGCAGACAAGGTCCCCTGTTAGGCGGGGATCACAATGAGCAGTTCTTC. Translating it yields CASRQGPLLGGDHNEQFF.

The CDR3 DNA follows: TGTGCCAGCAGTGTCCGGGGACAGGTCCACCAGCCCCAGCATTTT. It specifies CASSVRGQVHQPQHF. This chain joins TRBV27 and TRBJ1-5; 8 nucleotides align to TRBD1. This CDR3 is 15 amino acids long. The V segment lost 5 bases and the J segment 7 bases; nucleotides outside the gene matches: 10. Germline V gene sequence: CDR1 MNHEY, CDR2 SMNVEV (reference sequence).

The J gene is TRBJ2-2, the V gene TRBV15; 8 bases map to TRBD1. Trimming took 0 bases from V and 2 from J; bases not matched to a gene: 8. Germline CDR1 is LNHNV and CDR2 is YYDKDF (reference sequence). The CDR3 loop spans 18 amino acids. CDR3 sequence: CATSRDLGTGANTGELFF. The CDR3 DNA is TGTGCCACCAGCAGAGATCTAGGGACAGGAGCTAACACCGGGGAGCTGTTTTTT.

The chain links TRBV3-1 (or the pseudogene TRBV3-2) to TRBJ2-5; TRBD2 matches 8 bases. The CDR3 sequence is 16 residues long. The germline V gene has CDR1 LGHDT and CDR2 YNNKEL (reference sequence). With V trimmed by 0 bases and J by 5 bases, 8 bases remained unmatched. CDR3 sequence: CASSQDQYGGGETQYF. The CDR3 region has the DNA TGTGCCAGCAGCCAAGACCAATACGGCGGGGGGGAGACCCAGTACTTC.

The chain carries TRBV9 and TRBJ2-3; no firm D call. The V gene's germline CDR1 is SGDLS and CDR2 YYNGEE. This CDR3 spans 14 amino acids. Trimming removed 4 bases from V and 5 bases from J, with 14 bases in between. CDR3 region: CASSRTPIGDTQYF. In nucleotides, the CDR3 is TGTGCCAGCAGCCGCACCCCAATCGGAGATACGCAGTATTTT.

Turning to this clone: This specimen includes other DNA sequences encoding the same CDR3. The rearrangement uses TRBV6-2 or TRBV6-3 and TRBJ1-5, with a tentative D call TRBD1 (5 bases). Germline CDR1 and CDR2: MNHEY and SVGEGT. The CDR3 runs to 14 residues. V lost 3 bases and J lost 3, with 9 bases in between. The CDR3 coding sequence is TGTGCCAGCAGTTATGGACACTCCAATCAGCCCCAGCATTTT. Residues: CASSYGHSNQPQHF.

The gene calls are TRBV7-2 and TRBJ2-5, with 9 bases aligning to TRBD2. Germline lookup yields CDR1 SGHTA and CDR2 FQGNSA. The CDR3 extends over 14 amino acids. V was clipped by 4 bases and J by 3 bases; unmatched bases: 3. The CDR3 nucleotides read TGTGCCAGCAGCTGGCGGGGGGGCGAAGAGACCCAGTACTTC. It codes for CASSWRGGEETQYF.